This T cell receptor (beta chain) derives from a study of metastatic and nonmetastatic thyroid tumors. Study at large: The study looked at repertoires side by side in blood and in tumor or nodule tissue from malignant and benign thyroid patients.

This clone was picked up many times. The target antigen is unknown. Study-level results: Compared with benign nodules, malignant thyroid tumors were reported to have significantly higher TCR beta diversity in both blood and tumor.

Not a single patient had been given any form of treatment at any point before undergoing thyroid surgery. The junction had 9 bases not matched to a gene; V was cut back by 5 bases and J by 3 bases. The CDR3 contains 15 residues. Germline values: CDR1 DFQATT, CDR2 SNEGSKA (reference sequence). Per the original methods: Using the CDR3 differences seen across clinicopathological groups, the authors built a distant-metastasis classifier for papillary thyroid cancer, which was meant to discriminate distant-metastatic patients. TCRdb reprocessed the PCR reads via MiXCR. TCRdb, not the authors, supplied the V and J calls. Among 20,000 to 25,000 clones listed, approximately 15% were seen once.

The sequence came from a female donor with papillary thyroid cancer or a benign thyroid nodule (not recorded which). Some clones in this sample may be carry-over from other donors' samples. The sequenced material came from tumor tissue. V is TRBV20-1 and J is TRBJ2-7; 11 nucleotides agree with TRBD2. The CDR3 DNA reads TGCAGTGCTCTGCCTACTAGCGGGGGAATCTACGAGCAGTACTTC. Translation: CSALPTSGGIYEQYF.